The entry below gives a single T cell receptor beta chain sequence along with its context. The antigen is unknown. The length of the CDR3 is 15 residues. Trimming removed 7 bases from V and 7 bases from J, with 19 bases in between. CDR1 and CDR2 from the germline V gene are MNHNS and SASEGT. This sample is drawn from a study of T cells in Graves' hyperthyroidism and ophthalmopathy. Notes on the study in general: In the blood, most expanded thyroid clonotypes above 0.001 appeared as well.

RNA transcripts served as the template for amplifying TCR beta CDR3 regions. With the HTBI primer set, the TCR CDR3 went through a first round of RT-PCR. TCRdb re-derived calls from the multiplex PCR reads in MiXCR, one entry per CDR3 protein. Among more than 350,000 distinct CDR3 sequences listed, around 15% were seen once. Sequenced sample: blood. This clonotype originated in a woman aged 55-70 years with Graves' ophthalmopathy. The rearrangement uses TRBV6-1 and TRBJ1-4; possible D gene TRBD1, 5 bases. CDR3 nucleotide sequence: TGTGCCAGCACCCACCGCCCGGAGGGGCTTGAAAAACTGTTTTTT. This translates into CASTHRPEGLEKLFF.